The rows below give T cell receptor beta chains drawn from one sample of a study of early T cells in non-severe SARS-CoV-2 infection. TCRdb reanalysed the 5' RACE reads using MiXCR and keeps one entry per CDR3 protein. The sample lists 55,000 to 85,000 distinct CDR3 sequences, 10% occurring once. The specimen comprised whole blood, sampled at baseline. These receptors were obtained from an adult who was a healthcare worker with PCR-confirmed SARS-CoV-2 infection or an uninfected control (not recorded which). CDR3s include the opening cysteine and the closing phenylalanine or tryptophan. The D gene is left open where the match is weak. The size entry is marked missing in some rows and otherwise reads once, few, many or a size class.

TRBV4-1	many	TRBD2	TRBJ2-1	CASSQDWGLAGISEQFF	TGCGCCAGCAGCCAAGATTGGGGACTAGCGGGAATCAGTGAGCAGTTCTTC
TRBV28	many	TRBD2	TRBJ2-3	CASSFSGRADTQYF	TGTGCCAGCAGTTTTAGCGGGCGGGCAGATACGCAGTATTTT
TRBV7-9	many	-	TRBJ2-7	CASSSTVTYEQYF	TGTGCCAGCAGCTCGACAGTAACCTACGAGCAGTACTTC
TRBV6-2/TRBV6-3	-	TRBD1	TRBJ2-7	CASSRTGHEQYF	TGTGCCAGCAGCCGGACAGGGCACGAGCAGTACTTC
TRBV20-1	many	-	TRBJ1-1	CSARAGSVNTEAFF	TGCAGTGCTAGAGCGGGGAGCGTGAACACTGAAGCTTTCTTT
TRBV29-1	many	-	TRBJ2-7	CSVYRDYEQYF	TGCAGCGTATACAGAGACTACGAGCAGTACTTC
TRBV6-1	-	-	TRBJ2-3	CATLQSTAYTQYF	TGTGCCACCTTACAGTCTACAGCATATACGCAGTATTTT
TRBV20-1	-	-	TRBJ1-2	CSARPSGSGVKGYTF	TGCAGTGCAAGGCCCAGCGGTTCAGGGGTCAAAGGCTACACCTTC
TRBV6-5	many	-	TRBJ1-1	CASSYSEVFTEAFF	TGTGCCAGCAGTTACTCGGAGGTTTTCACTGAAGCTTTCTTT
TRBV18	many	-	TRBJ2-1	CASSSQGGPYNEQFF	TGTGCCAGCTCTTCGCAGGGGGGGCCTTACAATGAGCAGTTCTTC
TRBV6-2/TRBV6-3	many	-	TRBJ2-3	CASSYRTSTDTQYF	TGTGCCAGCAGTTACCGGACTAGCACAGATACGCAGTATTTT
TRBV6-2/TRBV6-3	-	-	TRBJ1-1	CASKGRAEAFF	TGTGCCAGCAAGGGTAGGGCTGAAGCTTTCTTT
TRBV29-1	few	-	TRBJ2-7	CSVVRTATYEQYF	TGCAGCGTTGTTCGGACAGCCACCTACGAGCAGTACTTC
TRBV27	-	-	TRBJ1-6	CASSGQGSSPLHF	TGTGCCAGCAGTGGGCAGGGTAGTTCACCCCTCCACTTT
TRBV12-3/TRBV12-4	-	-	TRBJ2-7	CASSFWSVRSSYEQYF	TGTGCCAGCAGTTTCTGGAGCGTAAGGAGCTCCTACGAGCAGTACTTC
TRBV6-6	-	-	TRBJ1-5	CASGVAGEYSNQPQHF	TGTGCCAGCGGAGTGGCGGGAGAATATAGCAATCAGCCCCAGCATTTT
TRBV7-3	few	TRBD2	TRBJ2-2	CASSKYSGTSGRNTGELFF	TGTGCCAGCAGCAAATACTCCGGGACTAGCGGGAGGAACACCGGGGAGCTGTTTTTT
TRBV7-8	many	TRBD2	TRBJ2-1	CASRYPREGPIDEQFF	TGTGCCAGCAGGTACCCGCGGGAGGGCCCAATTGATGAGCAGTTCTTC
TRBV7-9	many	-	TRBJ1-1	CASSFIQDKAFF	TGTGCCAGCAGCTTCATTCAGGATAAAGCTTTCTTT
TRBV20-1	many	-	TRBJ1-1	CSVHGGGGLTEAFF	TGCAGTGTTCACGGCGGTGGGGGCCTCACTGAAGCTTTCTTT
TRBV12-3/TRBV12-4	few	TRBD1	TRBJ1-2	CASRKSGTGGYGYTF	TGTGCCAGCAGAAAATCCGGGACAGGGGGCTATGGCTACACCTTC
TRBV28	-	-	TRBJ2-7	CASSLVSSYEQYF	TGTGCCAGCAGTTTAGTCAGCTCCTACGAGCAGTACTTC
TRBV29-1	-	-	TRBJ2-3	CSVTGSDTQYF	TGCAGCGTTACAGGGTCAGATACGCAGTATTTT
TRBV29-1	many	TRBD1	TRBJ1-1	CSVEYRGENTEAFF	TGCAGCGTTGAATACAGGGGGGAGAACACTGAAGCTTTCTTT
TRBV20-1	many	-	TRBJ1-1	CSASSPPLTEAFF	TGCAGTGCTAGTTCCCCCCCGCTCACTGAAGCTTTCTTT
TRBV4-1	many	TRBD1	TRBJ1-3	CASSLTGTGTTRSGNTIYF	TGCGCCAGCAGCTTAACCGGGACAGGAACAACTCGCTCTGGAAACACCATATATTTT
TRBV3-1	-	-	TRBJ1-2	CASSPTKRGGHGYTF	TGTGCCAGCAGCCCAACTAAAAGGGGCGGTCATGGCTACACCTTC
TRBV7-2	many	-	TRBJ1-4	CASSLSLTNEKLFF	TGTGCCAGCAGCCTTTCCTTGACTAATGAAAAACTGTTTTTT
TRBV28	-	-	TRBJ2-7	CASSIAVEQYF	TGTGCCAGCAGTATTGCGGTCGAGCAGTACTTC
TRBV3-1	-	-	TRBJ2-5	CASSQGGEETQYF	TGTGCCAGCAGCCAAGGCGGGGAAGAGACCCAGTACTTC
TRBV20-1	many	-	TRBJ2-7	CSAKSGTSTYEQYF	TGCAGTGCTAAATCCGGGACCTCAACCTACGAGCAGTACTTC